This T cell receptor beta chain was sequenced for a study of blood T cell repertoires in COVID-19. The wider study: The origin of the acute and convalescent COVID-19 samples was the United States, Italy and Spain.

The CDR3 is 13 amino acids. V was trimmed by 2 bases and J by 2 bases, leaving 6 bases between them. CDR1 SGHTA and CDR2 FQGNSA come from the germline V gene. Produced via immunoSEQ multiplex PCR; TCRdb's table is partial and in-frame only. Altogether about 230,000 clones are present, 81% being singletons, with the ten largest covering 7.5% to 9%. This TCR was sampled from a woman aged 80 or older with acute or convalescent COVID-19. The sequenced sample consisted of peripheral blood. This chain uses TRBV7-2 with TRBJ1-2; D unresolved. The CDR3 DNA follows: TGTGCCAGCAGCTTAATCGGGAACTATGGCTACACCTTC. This encodes CASSLIGNYGYTF.